Following are 3 T cell receptor beta chains from one sample sequenced in a study of human T cells and chemical hapten exposure. TCRdb reprocessed the RACE reads with MiXCR, giving one entry per CDR3 protein. Counted here are roughly 84,000 distinct CDR3 sequences, 10% occurring once; the ten biggest clones make up around 5%. Time point described: patch test 2, 6 weeks after DPC sensitization. Treatment in this sample: therapeutic diphenylcyclopropenone sensitization with weekly scalp DPC. This specimen consisted of whole blood, obtained in connection with sensitization to the hapten diphenylcyclopropenone (DPC). Source of these receptors: a woman between 45 and 60 years old with alopecia areata. Some clones in this sample may be carry-over from other donors' samples.

This sequence joins TRBV3-1 and TRBJ2-7; no definite D call. Per germline, CDR1 LGHDT and CDR2 YNNKEL (reference sequence). V was shortened by 3 bases and J by 1 base, with 7 bases between the two germline ends. CDR3 size: 13 residues. The CDR3 bases are TGTGCCAGCAGCCATGTGGAGTCCTACGAGCAGTACTTC. This translates into CASSHVESYEQYF.

This clonotype was observed a single time. This chain joins TRBV7-8 and TRBJ1-1, with D possibly matching TRBD1 (5 bases). The CDR3 sequence is 11 residues long. CDR1 is SGHVS and CDR2 is FQNEAQ in the germline V gene. V lost 9 bases and J 11 bases, leaving 16 bases between the germline ends. Written as DNA, the CDR3 is TGTGCCAGTCTCGCTTGGGGCCGCGCTTTCTTT. It encodes CASLAWGRAFF.

This clonotype was detected a few times. The J gene is TRBJ2-1, the V gene TRBV5-5; tentatively, D is TRBD2 (6 bases). This CDR3 has 15 amino acids. Germline CDR1 is SGHKS and CDR2 is YYEKEE (reference sequence). Trimming took 1 base from V and 4 from J, leaving 12 bases between them. The DNA of the CDR3 is TGTGCCAGCAGCTTGAGGACTACACTTTACAATGAGCAGTTCTTC. Translation gives CASSLRTTLYNEQFF. Combining the CDR3 with reference TRBV5-5 and TRBJ2-1 gives the whole variable domain DAGVTQSPTHLIKTRGQQVTLRCSPISGHKSVSWYQQVLGQGPQFIFQYYEKEERGRGNFPDRFSARQFPNYSSELNVNALLLGDSALYLCASSLRTTLYNEQFFGPGTRLTVL.